This T cell receptor (beta chain) was documented in a study of cytomegalovirus exposure and HLA in healthy donors (dated by TCRdb to the late 2010s). Regarding the study in general: In an earlier analysis of some 550 of the donors, 250 to 350 Gb of sequence data and some 120 million unique TCR beta sequences from 150 million to 200 million T cells were reported. An early release covering around 630 HLA-typed donors comprised approximately 290 gigabases of sequencing data and around 86 million unique TCR sequences. Of the approximately 400 genotyped donors, 65% to 90% fell in the genetic ancestry cluster associated with self-reported Caucasian donors. The study aimed to test whether signatures of past pathogen exposure could be identified by cataloging public T cell receptors. The T cell repertoires of 666 subjects were profiled by immunosequencing and related to cytomegalovirus serostatus. A separate validation cohort of some 130 different subjects was used in addition to the approximately 610-subject first cohort. The study combined high-throughput TCR immunosequencing, statistical association of individual TCRs with disease status, and machine learning to predict cytomegalovirus infection status. In a later analysis, previously published TCR beta repertoires from some 640 donors were re-analyzed and high-resolution HLA genotyping was added so that TCR occurrence patterns could be studied. In the later analysis, no new phenotypic data were used to find candidate immune exposures; instead, reliance was placed on TCR beta sequences and their occurrence across donors. An earlier analysis of a few hundred of the donors applied high-throughput TCR beta sequencing to assess whether each TCR beta V gene segment acted as functional or pseudogenic. Alongside the repertoire data, information on donor age, sex, ethnicity and CMV serostatus was compiled. A later genetic analysis used genome-wide SNP genotypes for about three fifths of the 666 donors, treating that subset as a discovery cohort. Every repertoire in the discovery cohort had been generated on one and the same sequencing platform. Class I and class II HLA loci were covered by the typing at four-digit resolution. The number of donors typed differed by locus, with about 629-630 for A, B, C, DRB1 and DQB1, over 500 for DQA1, some 570 for DPA1, and some 450 for DPB1. A handful of DR-DQ haplotypes were handled as single units for association and clustering because linkage in the cohort was strong. Among under 450 genotyped donors of the cohort, an average of roughly 240,000 unique TCR beta nucleotide sequences were sequenced per donor, 15% to 20% of them non-productive. What the research found in general, with its limitations: Strong co-occurrence of HLA alleles, especially DR and DQ, made assigning TCR associations to individual alleles difficult. According to a later analysis, TCR association rates differed among HLA loci, with DRB1 alleles showing the most associated TCRs and HLA-C alleles showing the fewest. An earlier analysis of approximately 570 of the donors showed that most TCR beta V segments appeared in productive rearrangements either about 90% or about 30% of the time, which broadly matched IMGT annotations. Cytomegalovirus status was reported to be diagnosed by the classifier with high specificity and sensitivity in both the original and validation cohorts. The study listed 150 to 200 TCR beta chains as associated with cytomegalovirus. According to a later analysis, parvovirus B19, influenza, CMV and Epstein-Barr virus appeared linked to several top co-occurrence clusters. Specific HLA alleles were associated with 16,951 TCR beta sequences at a false discovery rate of 0.05 in a later analysis. A cluster of highly shared sequence variants was judged likely to be a technical artifact of the sequencing pipeline. In a later analysis, most CMV-associated TCR beta chains were found to appear HLA-restricted, with HLA associations seemingly driven largely by CMV exposure. Presence/absence analyses assumed roughly uniform sequencing depth across donors, an assumption that may not hold. Some IMGT-functional V segments, including TRBV6-2 and TRBV6-3, could not be distinguished by the 87-base-pair reads and were therefore excluded. Because HLA typing was missing for some donors at each locus, association tests included only the typed subset. For the cohort, immune exposure information was limited to CMV serostatus. In a later analysis, HLA-associated TCR beta chains showed more clonal expansion and lower generation probabilities than non-associated chains that were equally common. A further reported finding was that TCR beta sequences accurately predicted the HLA-A and HLA-B alleles for most subjects in the first cohort. Most TCR sequences were seen in very few donors, while some public TCRs were found in many individuals. In vitro tests confirmed that a few of the cytomegalovirus-associated TCR beta chains recognize cytomegalovirus antigens. Compared with the approximately 670-donor mean, donors in an Asian-associated ancestry cluster had fewer N-insertions in productive TCRs, according to a later genetic analysis. The authors suggested that the approach could potentially be generalized to other disease states and immunological phenotypes. This cohort had only TCR beta chains sequenced, and the lack of alpha or paired-chain data limited which features could be detected. Linkage disequilibrium might explain the correlated functional status among segregating V segments, but an unknown experimental factor could not be excluded. Over 15 rarely observed V segments, including chromosome 9 orphons, were excluded from the earlier analysis of about 500 of the donors because counts were too low. A later genetic analysis associated a missense DCLRE1C variant with V-gene and J-gene trimming of TCR beta chains, and an independent cohort replicated the association.

From the germline V gene, CDR1 is MGHRA and CDR2 is YSYEKL. The CDR3 sequence holds 12 residues, the cysteine and phenylalanine included. Of the read, only the CDR3 DNA is kept; its 36 bases are in frame from base 1. The cohort was made up of about 670 healthy bone marrow donors. At the time of sampling, every cohort member was nominally healthy, though immune exposures that went unrecorded were likely present. The donor was CMV seronegative and belonged to the group of 350 or so seronegative cohort members. A peripheral blood sample was provided by each donor, and peripheral blood mononuclear cells were used for TCR beta sequencing. Genomic DNA was extracted from the blood cell samples with the Qiagen DNeasy Blood Extraction Kit. Library preparation used the immunoSEQ multiplex PCR assay. The multiplex PCR relied on a mix of 60 forward primers for TCR Vbeta segments and 13 reverse primers for TCR Jbeta segments. The CDR3 region of rearranged TCR beta genes was amplified from genomic DNA with a multiplex PCR assay. The amplified TCR beta libraries were sequenced on the Illumina HiSeq System as 87-base-pair reads. In the original analysis: A later analysis tallied 75 million to 95 million unique TCR beta chains across the 650 to 750 repertoires, and some 12 million of those chains were shared by two or more donors. Raw reads were error-corrected and collapsed into unique sequences by a nearest-neighbor algorithm in which closely related sequences were merged to remove PCR and sequencing errors. Alignment of CDR3 sequences to IMGT reference sequences was used to assign V, D and J gene segments. For a sequence to be retained, a match of at least six nucleotides to both a V gene segment and a J gene segment was required. Rearrangements were classified as productive when the CDR3 lacked stop codons and remained in frame with V and J, and all other rearrangements were classified as non-productive. CDR3 was defined according to IMGT convention as the region running from the second conserved V-encoded cysteine to the conserved J-encoded phenylalanine. The earlier analysis of 500 to 600 of the donors excluded sequences that lacked an unambiguous match to a single V gene segment. In an earlier analysis of approximately 550 of the donors, V segments were called functional above 56.7% productive rearrangements and were called segregating when the between-donor standard deviation exceeded 5%. A statistical classification framework was built to diagnose cytomegalovirus status from the catalog of TCR beta chain sequences. In a later analysis, V and J genes were assigned by comparing TCR nucleotide sequences against IMGT/GENE-DB human TR gene sequences. The TCRdist pipeline was used in a later analysis to assign CDR3 sequences and most-parsimonious VDJ recombination scenarios. In a later analysis, each TCR beta chain was defined by its CDR3 amino acid sequence together with its V-gene family, and reads lacking a unique V-gene family were excluded. To address suspected cross-contamination and a sequencing artifact, a later analysis removed 592 highly shared, low-generation-probability nucleotide sequences. In a later analysis, a clonal expansion index was calculated for each public chain from normalized within-repertoire ranks of inferred template counts. In a later analysis, generation probabilities were computed using a VDJ recombination model fitted to out-of-frame rearrangements, and the results were checked against IGoR. In a later analysis, TCR-TCR, TCR-HLA and TCR-CMV co-occurrence was scored with hypergeometric tests, and a repertoire-size bias correction was applied to TCR pairs. A later analysis estimated false discovery rates by permuting HLA or CMV assignments 20 times. In a later analysis, co-occurring TCRs were grouped using DBSCAN, with TCRdist sequence similarity added in when clustering inside HLA-allele-positive subsets. Repertoires with fewer than 30,000 or more than 120,000 public chains, plus five repertoires with anomalous nucleotide sharing, were excluded from co-occurrence clustering. TCRdb holds this immuneACCESS table with in-frame rearrangements only. Some clones are missing; in checked studies, unresolved V genes explain under half, and the rest has no known cause. V, J and clone size are those of that table, while D and trimming were read from the DNA. The sample yields 150,000 to 190,000 clones; 75% were counted once. Roughly 1.4% of the sample is held by the ten biggest clonotypes.

As concerns this clone: What this receptor recognizes is not known. Base qualities are missing; no much larger clone stands one base away.

Sequenced sample: PBMCs. The TCR comes from a man younger than 35 in good health and CMV-seronegative. The chain links TRBV4-1 with TRBJ2-5; no confident D gene assignment can be made. The J call may be wrong; the DNA end is better matched by TRBJ2-7. The nucleotide sequence reads as follows: TGCGCCAGCAGCCACCCTTTGGGCGAGCAGTACTTC. Translated, this gives CASSHPLGEQYF.